What follows describes a single TCR beta chain. The data were taken from a study of blood T cell repertoires in COVID-19. Germline lookup yields CDR1 SGHTA and CDR2 FQGTGA. Trimming cost V 5 bases and J 0 bases; bases outside gene matches: 4. There are 15 residues in the CDR3. Cohort assignment relied on participant-reported clinical history. Authors' data handling: Amplification with reference gene primers provided the estimates of nucleated cell counts. Clones were read by immunoSEQ multiplex PCR, and TCRdb kept only the in-frame ones, dropping some. V and J calls and clone size are as listed in that table; D and trimming were resolved from the DNA. The sample lists around 450,000 clones; 90% were seen once.

The rearrangement joins TRBV7-3 to TRBJ1-3, with 7 bases identical to TRBD1. The TCR comes from a young man who had recovered from COVID-19. The sample was PBMCs or T cells enriched from blood (not recorded which). The CDR3: CASSAQGGSGNTIYF. CDR3 coding DNA: TGTGCCAGCAGCGCGCAGGGGGGCTCTGGAAACACCATATATTTT. Full variable domain (remainder filled in from reference TRBV7-3 and TRBJ1-3): GAGVSQTPSNKVTEKGKYVELRCDPISGHTALYWYRQSLGQGPEFLIYFQGTGAADDSGLPNDRFFAVRPEGSVSTLKIQRTERGDSAVYLCASSAQGGSGNTIYFGEGSWLTVV.